The rows below give T cell receptor beta chains drawn from one sample of a study of blood T cell repertoires in COVID-19. The table came from immunoSEQ multiplex PCR; TCRdb's copy has only in-frame clones and leaves some out. The sample comprises over 120,000 clones, more than 75% of which are singletons, and 2.6% rests with the top ten. The material sequenced was peripheral blood. All receptors derive from a human donor with acute or convalescent COVID-19. The donor label of this sample is uncertain. Both conserved end residues are part of each CDR3. Size is omitted from some rows. Given values are once, few, many or a class for expanded clones.

v_call	j_call	clone_size	cdr3_aa
TRBV10-3	TRBJ2-3	once	CAISEGSGGAMADTQYF
TRBV4-3	TRBJ1-4	once	CASSQEAQLTAAAKLFF
TRBV5-6	TRBJ1-5	few	CASSLLRGDQPQHF
TRBV5-1	TRBJ2-5	once	CASSFGGSGGLETQYF
TRBV5-1	TRBJ1-2	NA	CASSLTLRGVGGYTF
TRBV19	TRBJ2-1	NA	CASSDPGQVYNEQFF
TRBV7-8	TRBJ1-2	few	CASSLDRDGYTF
TRBV12-5	TRBJ2-7	NA	CASGPTVLEQYF
TRBV19	TRBJ2-3	once	CATSEGTGGPDTQYF
TRBV29-1	TRBJ2-3	NA	CSVVLNTDTQYF
TRBV6-5	TRBJ1-5	NA	CASSYSMSAGGQPQHF
TRBV6-6	TRBJ1-6	NA	CASSYSRQGYNSPLHF
TRBV5-1	TRBJ2-7	NA	CASSLAAGRYEQYF
TRBV30	TRBJ1-5	NA	CAWSERGQGDQPQHF
TRBV18	TRBJ2-1	NA	CASSPQAGYNEQFF
TRBV9	TRBJ2-2	NA	CASSVAPPREQGARNTGELFF
TRBV4-1	TRBJ2-7	NA	CASSQGTASTYEQYF
TRBV19	TRBJ2-1	NA	CASSTGTSGSYNEQFF
TRBV12-3/TRBV12-4	TRBJ1-2	NA	CASSSGPGQYVTF
TRBV19	TRBJ1-3	NA	CASSIVTGGVGNTIYF
TRBV7-2	TRBJ1-5	NA	CASSLAGDSLNSNQPQHF
TRBV5-4	TRBJ2-7	NA	CASSSRAHYEQYF
TRBV5-4	TRBJ2-1	once	CASSLADRVINEQFF
TRBV2	TRBJ2-2	few	CASTPSGPRELFF
TRBV3-1/TRBV3-2	TRBJ2-3	NA	CASSLPALAGAPNTDTQYF
TRBV11-2	TRBJ1-2	NA	CASSLGAGQNYGYTF
TRBV28	TRBJ1-6	NA	CASSPRTGYNSPLHF
TRBV28	TRBJ2-7	NA	CASSRGEQYF
TRBV19	TRBJ2-5	NA	CASSTTGVRETQYF
TRBV5-1	TRBJ2-2	NA	CASSLVAGAAGELFF
TRBV5-1	TRBJ1-1	NA	CASSLQDRANALEAFF
TRBV4-3	TRBJ2-6	once	CASSQDRQAGANVLTF
TRBV9	TRBJ1-6	NA	CASSVAGGASLNSPLHF
TRBV29-1	TRBJ2-4	NA	CSFTGPSSGTLAKNIQYF
TRBV10-3	TRBJ2-5	once	CAISPNRAGETQYF
TRBV7-6	TRBJ1-1	NA	CASSLTPDMNTEAFF
TRBV19	TRBJ1-2	NA	CASFPRQGYGYTF
TRBV15	TRBJ1-3	NA	CATSRDSNTIYF
TRBV7-9	TRBJ1-2	NA	CASSPDRGGDGYGYTF
TRBV6-2/TRBV6-3	TRBJ2-5	once	CASSLAVTVMTAVVLWASETQYF
TRBV7-9	TRBJ1-1	NA	CASSTGSYTEAFF
TRBV18	TRBJ1-3	NA	CASSPASGNTIYF
TRBV5-4	TRBJ2-1	NA	CASSRWGQGKDEQFF
TRBV19	TRBJ2-7	NA	CASNRGRGYEQYF